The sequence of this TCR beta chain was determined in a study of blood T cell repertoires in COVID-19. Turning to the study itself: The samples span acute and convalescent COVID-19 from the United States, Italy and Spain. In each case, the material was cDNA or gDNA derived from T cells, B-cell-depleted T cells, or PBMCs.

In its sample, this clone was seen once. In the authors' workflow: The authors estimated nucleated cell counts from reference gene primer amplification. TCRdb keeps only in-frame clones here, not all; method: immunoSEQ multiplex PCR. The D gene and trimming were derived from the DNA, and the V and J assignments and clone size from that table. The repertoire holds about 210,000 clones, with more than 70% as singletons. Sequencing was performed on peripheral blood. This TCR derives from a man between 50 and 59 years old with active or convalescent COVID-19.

The chain's CDR3 is CASSSTSGRAPDTQYF. CDR3 sequence (DNA): TGTGCCAGCAGTTCAACTAGCGGGAGGGCCCCAGATACGCAGTATTTT. V gene TRBV7-9 combines with J gene TRBJ2-3, with TRBD2 identical over 13 bases. From germline, CDR1 is SEHNR and CDR2 FQNEAQ (reference sequence). The CDR3 has 16 amino acids. With V trimmed by 6 bases and J by 4 bases, 7 bases remained unmatched.